This TCR beta chain was captured in a study of T cell changes during pregnancy in multiple sclerosis (dated by TCRdb to between 2018 and 2020). Broadly, across the study: Changes in the T cell repertoire over the course of pregnancy were examined in this study in women with multiple sclerosis.

Library prep was done by the immunoSEQ multiplex PCR assay. TCRdb retrieved this table from immuneACCESS and kept in-frame rearrangements only. Not all clones are present; in checked studies, unresolved V genes account for under half, and no reason is known for the remainder. The sample profile shows under 95,000 clones; about nine tenths of them were found once. Around 0.45% of the sample lies in the top ten. For this clone: The target of this receptor is not known. Base qualities are not at hand, and no much larger clone is one base apart.

The CDR3 numbers 15 residues from cysteine through phenylalanine. The DNA shown is the 45-base CDR3, in frame from base 1. The germline V gene sets CDR1 to KGHSH and CDR2 to LQKENI. Trimming leaves V shorter by 4 bases and J shorter by 2 bases, with the junction holding 2 bases beyond the gene matches. This receptor was identified in a female donor with multiple sclerosis, enrolled in a pregnancy study. The rearranged chain carries TRBV18 and TRBJ2-5, with TRBD2 identical over 12 junction bases. The sample was CD4+ T cells from peripheral blood mononuclear cells, taken before pregnancy. At the DNA level, the sequence is TGTGCCAGCTCACGCGGACTAGCGGGGCAAGAGACCCAGTACTTC. This is translated as CASSRGLAGQETQYF.